Below are 18 T cell receptor beta chains sequenced from a single sample in a study of cytomegalovirus exposure and HLA in healthy donors. Profiling relied on immunoSEQ multiplex PCR, and the TCRdb table lists in-frame clones only, not all of them. This table holds 60,000 to 80,000 clones, around 94% found once. The specimen sequenced was PBMCs. The receptors shown here come from a woman aged 18-29 years in good health and CMV-seropositive.

The J gene is TRBJ2-3, the V gene TRBV5-1, with 9 bases identical to TRBD2. This CDR3 is built from 16 residues. The V segment lost 0 bases and the J segment 4 bases; nucleotides outside the gene matches: 6. CDR1 is SGHRS, CDR2 YFSETQ, per germline. CDR3 amino acids: CASSLVRGLAADTQYF. The CDR3 nucleotides read TGCGCCAGCAGCTTGGTGCGGGGACTAGCAGCAGATACGCAGTATTTT.

The rearrangement uses TRBV6-1 and TRBJ2-4; D perhaps matches TRBD2 (5 bases). Germline V CDR1 and CDR2: MNHNS, SASEGT. Trimming stripped 6 bases from V and 8 bases from J, with 8 bases between. There are 11 residues in the CDR3. The CDR3 sequence: CASRGDYIQYF. The CDR3 DNA reads TGTGCCAGCAGGGGAGATTACATTCAGTACTTC.

V gene TRBV28 combines with J gene TRBJ1-2; D call uncertain. Trimming removed 6 bases at V and 0 bases at J, with 11 bases between. The CDR3 totals 14 residues. The germline CDR1 and CDR2 sequences are MDHEN and SYDVKM. CDR3 protein: CASRSIPTNYGYTF. The CDR3 DNA follows: TGTGCCAGCAGATCAATTCCTACTAACTATGGCTACACCTTC.

The V gene is TRBV19, the J gene TRBJ2-5; D perhaps matches TRBD2 (7 bases). This CDR3 has 15 amino acids. V dropped 3 bases and J dropped 4 bases, with 15 bases sitting between them. CDR1 and CDR2 (germline): LNHDA, SQIVND (reference sequence). This chain's CDR3 is CASSIGGLGVETQYF. The CDR3 coding sequence is TGTGCCAGTAGTATCGGGGGGCTGGGTGTAGAGACCCAGTACTTC.

The chain employs TRBV2 and TRBJ1-1; D not certain. Germline V gene sequence: CDR1 SNHLY, CDR2 FYNNEI. With 2 bases removed from V and 0 bases from J, the gap between germline ends came to 13 bases. The length of the CDR3 is 16 residues. The CDR3 is CASSEQHLGMNTEAFF. The CDR3 region has the DNA TGTGCCAGCAGTGAACAGCACCTGGGCATGAACACTGAAGCTTTCTTT.

The chain links TRBV28 to TRBJ1-5, with D maybe TRBD1 (5 bases). Germline values: CDR1 MDHEN, CDR2 SYDVKM. Deletions cut 3 bases from V and 1 base from J, with 10 bases between. This CDR3 contains 15 residues. The CDR3 DNA follows: TGTGCCAGCAGTTTGTCGGCAGGGAGCAATCAGCCCCAGCATTTT. Protein sequence: CASSLSAGSNQPQHF. The complete variable domain, with remaining parts taken from reference TRBV28 and TRBJ1-5, reads DVKVTQSSRYLVKRTGEKVFLECVQDMDHENMFWYRQDPGLGLRLIYFSYDVKMKEKGDIPEGYSVSREKKERFSLILESASTNQTSMYLCASSLSAGSNQPQHFGDGTRLSIL.

V gene TRBV29-1 combines with J gene TRBJ1-2, with D perhaps TRBD1 (5 bases). From germline, CDR1 is SQVTM and CDR2 ANQGSEA. V was pared by 1 base and J by 0 bases, with 12 bases between. The CDR3 sequence is 15 residues long. The DNA for the CDR3 is TGCAGCGTTGAAGGGGGGGGGAGGGCTAACTATGGCTACACCTTC. Its translation is CSVEGGGRANYGYTF. Filled out from reference TRBV29-1 and TRBJ1-2, the complete variable domain reads SAVISQKPSRDICQRGTSLTIQCQVDSQVTMMFWYRQQPGQSLTLIATANQGSEATYESGFVIDKFPISRPNLTFSTLTVSNMSPEDSSIYLCSVEGGGRANYGYTFGSGTRLTVV.

The V and J genes are TRBV5-7 and TRBJ1-1, with a weak D call TRBD1 (6 bases). TRBV5-7 is an open reading frame whose function is uncertain. V lost 3 bases and J 3 bases, leaving 21 bases between the germline ends. CDR3 size: 17 residues. In DNA, the CDR3 is TGTGCCAGCAGCTCCATGGGACATTATGGTACGTACACTGAAGCTTTCTTT. It specifies CASSSMGHYGTYTEAFF.

V is TRBV6-5 and J is TRBJ1-2, with 9 bases that match TRBD1. This CDR3 contains 14 residues. V was clipped by 6 bases and J by 14 bases; unmatched bases: 16. Germline-derived CDR1 and CDR2 are MNHEY and SVGAGI. The CDR3 DNA reads TGTGCCAGCAGCCTAGAGCCGGGACAGGGTAGTAAAACCTTC. Amino acid sequence: CASSLEPGQGSKTF.

The chain carries TRBV9 and TRBJ2-3; no clear D gene. Trimming removed 0 bases from V and 6 bases from J, with 11 bases in between. Germline CDR1 SGDLS, CDR2 YYNGEE. The CDR3 runs 14 residues. DNA of the CDR3: TGTGCCAGCAGCGTAGGGCCGACATGGGATACGCAGTATTTT. Amino acids: CASSVGPTWDTQYF. Filled out from reference TRBV9 and TRBJ2-3, the complete variable domain reads DSGVTQTPKHLITATGQRVTLRCSPRSGDLSVYWYQQSLDQGLQFLIQYYNGEERAKGNILERFSAQQFPDLHSELNLSSLELGDSALYFCASSVGPTWDTQYFGPGTRLTVL.

This chain links TRBV28 with TRBJ1-5; 8 positions agree with TRBD1. Germline CDR1 and CDR2: MDHEN and SYDVKM. The CDR3 loop spans 15 amino acids. The trim removed 8 bases at V and 4 bases at J, leaving 10 bases unmatched. The CDR3 DNA is TGTGCCAGCGGGGGACAGGAGTTTCTAAATCAGCCCCAGCATTTT. Amino acid sequence: CASGGQEFLNQPQHF.

This chain connects TRBV28 to TRBJ1-6; maybe TRBD1 (6 bases). Germline V gene sequence: CDR1 MDHEN, CDR2 SYDVKM. The CDR3 is 15 amino acids. V was clipped by 7 bases and J by 10 bases, with 20 bases between them. CDR3 nucleotide sequence: TGTGCCAGCACTCCCCCAACAGGGATCCCCTCACCCCTCCACTTT. This gives the protein CASTPPTGIPSPLHF. Filled out from reference TRBV28 and TRBJ1-6, the complete variable domain reads DVKVTQSSRYLVKRTGEKVFLECVQDMDHENMFWYRQDPGLGLRLIYFSYDVKMKEKGDIPEGYSVSREKKERFSLILESASTNQTSMYLCASTPPTGIPSPLHFGNGTRLTVT.

The rearrangement joins TRBV28 to TRBJ1-1, with D unresolved. The V gene's germline CDR1 is MDHEN and CDR2 SYDVKM. Trimming stripped 1 base from V and 6 bases from J, with 15 bases between. This CDR3 has 15 residues. The CDR3 DNA follows: TGTGCCAGCAGTTTATTGTCTACCGGGTTTGCTGAAGCTTTCTTT. Residues: CASSLLSTGFAEAFF.

This chain links TRBV5-6 with TRBJ1-4; TRBD1 matches at 7 bases. Trimming removed 4 bases from V and 7 bases from J; junction bases left unmatched: 7. The CDR3 loop spans 14 amino acids. Per germline, CDR1 SGHDT and CDR2 YYEEEE. CDR3 coding DNA: TGTGCCAGCAGCATATCACAGGGGCCTGAAAAACTGTTTTTT. Protein: CASSISQGPEKLFF. Full variable domain (missing parts from reference TRBV5-6 and TRBJ1-4): DAGVTQSPTHLIKTRGQQVTLRCSPKSGHDTVSWYQQALGQGPQFIFQYYEEEERQRGNFPDRFSGHQFPNYSSELNVNALLLGDSALYLCASSISQGPEKLFFGSGTQLSVL.

The J gene is TRBJ1-1, the V gene TRBV27; D unclear. The CDR3 runs 13 residues. V lost 2 bases, J lost 1 base, and 5 bases lay in between. Germline CDR1 and CDR2: MNHEY and SMNVEV (reference sequence). Written as DNA, the CDR3 is TGTGCCAGCAGTTTAGCAGAGAACACTGAAGCTTTCTTT. Amino acid sequence: CASSLAENTEAFF.

This rearrangement joins TRBV2 to TRBJ1-5; possibly TRBD1 for D (5 bases). Trimming stripped 4 bases from V and 2 bases from J, with 12 bases between. The CDR3 runs to 15 residues. Germline loops: CDR1 SNHLY, CDR2 FYNNEI. DNA for the CDR3: TGTGCCAGCAGTGCCCAGGGTTTTGGCAATCAGCCCCAGCATTTT. Its translation is CASSAQGFGNQPQHF.

This chain connects TRBV28 to TRBJ2-1; TRBD2 agrees at 9 bases. The trim removed 7 bases at V and 9 bases at J, leaving 13 bases unmatched. The germline V gene has CDR1 MDHEN and CDR2 SYDVKM. The CDR3 loop spans 15 amino acids. CDR3 in amino acids: CASTGAGGLLGEQFF. The CDR3 nucleotides are TGTGCCAGCACCGGAGCGGGAGGACTACTCGGTGAGCAGTTCTTC. Combining the CDR3 with reference TRBV28 and TRBJ2-1 gives the whole variable domain DVKVTQSSRYLVKRTGEKVFLECVQDMDHENMFWYRQDPGLGLRLIYFSYDVKMKEKGDIPEGYSVSREKKERFSLILESASTNQTSMYLCASTGAGGLLGEQFFGPGTRLTVL.

The chain recombines TRBV9 with TRBJ1-1, with TRBD1 matching 7 bases. CDR1 and CDR2 (germline): SGDLS, YYNGEE. V dropped 3 bases and J dropped 3; count of bases not matched to a gene: 14. The CDR3 has 17 amino acids. In DNA, the CDR3 is TGTGCCAGCAGCGCCACCTTACTGTCCAGGGGGGACACTGAAGCTTTCTTT. It yields the protein CASSATLLSRGDTEAFF.